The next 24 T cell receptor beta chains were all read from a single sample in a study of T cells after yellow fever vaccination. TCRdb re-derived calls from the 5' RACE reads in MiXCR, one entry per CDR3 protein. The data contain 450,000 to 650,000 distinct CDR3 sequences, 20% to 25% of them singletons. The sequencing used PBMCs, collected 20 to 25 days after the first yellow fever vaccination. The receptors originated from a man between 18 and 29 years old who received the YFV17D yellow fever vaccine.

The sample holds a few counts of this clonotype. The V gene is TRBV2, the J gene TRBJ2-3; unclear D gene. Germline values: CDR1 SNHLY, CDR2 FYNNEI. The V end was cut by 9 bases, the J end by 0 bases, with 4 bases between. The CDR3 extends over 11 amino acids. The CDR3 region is CARGSTDTQYF. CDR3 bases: TGTGCCAGGGGTAGCACAGATACGCAGTATTTT.

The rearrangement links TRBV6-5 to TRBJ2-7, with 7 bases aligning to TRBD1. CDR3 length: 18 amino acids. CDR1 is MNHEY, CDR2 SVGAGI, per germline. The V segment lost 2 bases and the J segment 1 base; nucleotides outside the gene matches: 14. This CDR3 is CASSYGVSGAGGSYEQYF. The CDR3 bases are TGTGCCAGCAGTTACGGGGTATCCGGGGCAGGGGGTTCCTACGAGCAGTACTTC.

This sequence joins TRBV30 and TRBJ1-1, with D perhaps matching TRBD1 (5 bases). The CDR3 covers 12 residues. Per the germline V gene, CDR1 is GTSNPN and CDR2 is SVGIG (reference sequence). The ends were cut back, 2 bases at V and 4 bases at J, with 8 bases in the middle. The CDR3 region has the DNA TGTGCCTGGAGTACGGGGGGCACTGAAGCTTTCTTT. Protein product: CAWSTGGTEAFF. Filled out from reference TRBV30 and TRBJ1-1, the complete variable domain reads SQTIHQWPATLVQPVGSPLSLECTVEGTSNPNLYWYRQAAGRGLQLLFYSVGIGQISSEVPQNLSASRPQDRQFILSSKKLLLSDSGFYLCAWSTGGTEAFFGQGTRLTVV.

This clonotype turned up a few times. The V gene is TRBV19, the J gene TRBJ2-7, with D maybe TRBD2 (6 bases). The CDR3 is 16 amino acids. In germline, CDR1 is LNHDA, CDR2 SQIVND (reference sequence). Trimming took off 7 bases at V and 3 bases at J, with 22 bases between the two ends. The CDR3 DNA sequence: TGTGCCAGTAAAATAAGGGCGGGGATACGTGTCTACGAGCAGTACGTC. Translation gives CASKIRAGIRVYEQYV.

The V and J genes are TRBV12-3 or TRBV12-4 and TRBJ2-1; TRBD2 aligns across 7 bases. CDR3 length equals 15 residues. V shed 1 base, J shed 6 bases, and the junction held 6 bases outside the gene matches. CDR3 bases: TGTGCCAGCAGTTTAGGGGCGGGGGTGTCCAATGAGCAGTTCTTC. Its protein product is CASSLGAGVSNEQFF.

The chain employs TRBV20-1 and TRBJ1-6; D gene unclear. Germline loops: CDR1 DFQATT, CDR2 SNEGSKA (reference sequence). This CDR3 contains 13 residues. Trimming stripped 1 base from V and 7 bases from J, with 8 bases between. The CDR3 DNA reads TGCAGTGCTAGAGGGCAGACCAATTCACCCCTCCACTTT. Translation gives CSARGQTNSPLHF.

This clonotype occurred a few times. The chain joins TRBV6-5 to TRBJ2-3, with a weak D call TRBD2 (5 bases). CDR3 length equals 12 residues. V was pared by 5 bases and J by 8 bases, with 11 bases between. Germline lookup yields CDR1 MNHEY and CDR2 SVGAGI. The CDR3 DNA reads TGTGCCAGCAGTGGACTTTCGGGTACGCAGTATTTT. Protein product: CASSGLSGTQYF.

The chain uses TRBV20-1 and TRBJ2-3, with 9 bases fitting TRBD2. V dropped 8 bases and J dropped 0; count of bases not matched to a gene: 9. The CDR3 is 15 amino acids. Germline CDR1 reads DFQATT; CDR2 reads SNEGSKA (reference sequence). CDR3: CSSPGGGASTDTQYF. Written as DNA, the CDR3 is TGCAGTTCCCCCGGCGGGGGGGCTAGCACAGATACGCAGTATTTT.

The CDR3 is CASSQDWGDDTQYF. The CDR3 DNA reads TGCGCCAGCAGCCAAGATTGGGGGGACGATACGCAGTATTTT. This rearrangement joins TRBV4-3 to TRBJ2-3; possible D gene TRBD2, 6 bases. The CDR3 consists of 14 residues. Germline values: CDR1 LGHNA, CDR2 YSLEER. V was clipped by 0 bases and J by 6 bases, with 10 bases between them.

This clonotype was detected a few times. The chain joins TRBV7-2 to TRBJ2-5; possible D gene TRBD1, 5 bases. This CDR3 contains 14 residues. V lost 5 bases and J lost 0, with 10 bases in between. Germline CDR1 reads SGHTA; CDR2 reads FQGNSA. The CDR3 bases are TGTGCCAGCAGCCCTCCAGGGAACCAAGAGACCCAGTACTTC. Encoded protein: CASSPPGNQETQYF.

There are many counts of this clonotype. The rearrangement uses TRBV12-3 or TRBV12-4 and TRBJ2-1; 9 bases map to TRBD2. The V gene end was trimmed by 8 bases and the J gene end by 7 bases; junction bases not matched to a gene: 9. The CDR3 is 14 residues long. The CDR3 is CASPRAGGGNEQFF. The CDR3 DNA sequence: TGTGCCAGCCCCCGAGCGGGGGGTGGTAATGAGCAGTTCTTC.

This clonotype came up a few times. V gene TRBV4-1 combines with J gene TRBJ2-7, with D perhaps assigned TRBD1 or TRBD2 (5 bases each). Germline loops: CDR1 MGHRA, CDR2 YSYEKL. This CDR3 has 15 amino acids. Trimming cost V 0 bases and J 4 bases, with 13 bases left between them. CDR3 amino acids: CASSQDSTGPYEQYV. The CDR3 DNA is TGCGCCAGCAGCCAAGATAGCACGGGACCTTACGAGCAGTACGTC.

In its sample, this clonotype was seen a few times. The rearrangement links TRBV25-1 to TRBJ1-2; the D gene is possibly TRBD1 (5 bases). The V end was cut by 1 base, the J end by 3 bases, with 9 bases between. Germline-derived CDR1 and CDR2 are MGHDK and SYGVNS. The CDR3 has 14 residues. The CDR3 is CASSESTGHYGYTF. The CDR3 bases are TGTGCCAGCAGTGAATCCACAGGTCACTATGGCTACACCTTC.

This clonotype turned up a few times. The CDR3 region is CATRQGGGTEQYF. The CDR3 DNA is TGTGCCACCCGACAAGGGGGGGGAACCGAGCAGTACTTC. The rearrangement uses TRBV10-3 and TRBJ2-7; a weak D match, TRBD2 (7 bases). Trimming stripped 10 bases from V and 6 bases from J, with 19 bases between. The CDR3 length is 13 residues. CDR1 and CDR2 from the germline V gene are ENHRY and SYGVKD.

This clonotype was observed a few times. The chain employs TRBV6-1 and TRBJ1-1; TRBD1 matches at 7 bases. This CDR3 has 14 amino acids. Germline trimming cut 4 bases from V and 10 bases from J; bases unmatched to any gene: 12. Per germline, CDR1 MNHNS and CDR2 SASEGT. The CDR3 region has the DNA TGTGCCAGCAGTGGTCCAGGGGGAACCTTGTCAGCTTTCTTT. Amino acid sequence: CASSGPGGTLSAFF.

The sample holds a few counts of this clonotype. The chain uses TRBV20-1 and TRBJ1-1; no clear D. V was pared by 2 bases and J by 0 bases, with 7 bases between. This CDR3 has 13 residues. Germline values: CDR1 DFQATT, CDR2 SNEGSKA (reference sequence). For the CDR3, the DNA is TGCAGTGCTAGAACGGGATTGAACACTGAAGCTTTCTTT. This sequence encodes CSARTGLNTEAFF.

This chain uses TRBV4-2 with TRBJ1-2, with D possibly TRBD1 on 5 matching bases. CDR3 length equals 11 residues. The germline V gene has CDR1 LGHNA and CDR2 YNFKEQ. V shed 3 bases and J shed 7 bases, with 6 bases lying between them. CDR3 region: CASSHGGGYTF. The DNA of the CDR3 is TGTGCCAGCAGCCATGGGGGTGGCTACACCTTC.

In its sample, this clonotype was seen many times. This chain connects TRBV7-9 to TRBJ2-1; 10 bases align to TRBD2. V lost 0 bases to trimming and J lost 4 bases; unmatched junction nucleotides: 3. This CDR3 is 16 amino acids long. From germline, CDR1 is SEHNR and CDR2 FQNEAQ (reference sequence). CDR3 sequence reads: CASSLALAGAYNEQFF. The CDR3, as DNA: TGTGCCAGCAGCTTAGCCCTAGCGGGGGCGTACAATGAGCAGTTCTTC.

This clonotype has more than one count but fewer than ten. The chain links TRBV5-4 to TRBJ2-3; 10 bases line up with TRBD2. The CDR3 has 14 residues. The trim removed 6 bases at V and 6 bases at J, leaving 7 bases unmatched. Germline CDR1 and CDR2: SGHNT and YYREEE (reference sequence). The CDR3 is CASTLAGTPDTQYF. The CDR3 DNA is TGTGCCAGCACACTAGCGGGGACCCCTGATACGCAGTATTTT.

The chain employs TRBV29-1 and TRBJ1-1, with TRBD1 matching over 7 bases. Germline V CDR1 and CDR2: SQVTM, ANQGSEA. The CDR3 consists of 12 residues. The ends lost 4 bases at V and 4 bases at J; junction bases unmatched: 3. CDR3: CSVGGGGTEAFF. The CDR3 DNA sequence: TGCAGCGTTGGAGGGGGCGGCACTGAAGCTTTCTTT.

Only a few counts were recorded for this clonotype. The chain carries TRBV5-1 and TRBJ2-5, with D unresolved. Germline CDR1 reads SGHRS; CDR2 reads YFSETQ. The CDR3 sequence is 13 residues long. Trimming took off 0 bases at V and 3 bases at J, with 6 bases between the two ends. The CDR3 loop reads CASSLGHKETQYF. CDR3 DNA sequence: TGCGCCAGCAGCTTGGGACATAAAGAGACCCAGTACTTC.

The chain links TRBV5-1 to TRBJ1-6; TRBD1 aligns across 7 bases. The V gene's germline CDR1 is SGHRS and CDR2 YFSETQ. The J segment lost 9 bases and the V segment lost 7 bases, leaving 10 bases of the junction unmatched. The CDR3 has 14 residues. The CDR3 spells CASRPTGMGSPLHF. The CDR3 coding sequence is TGCGCCAGCCGACCGACAGGGATGGGTTCACCCCTCCACTTT.

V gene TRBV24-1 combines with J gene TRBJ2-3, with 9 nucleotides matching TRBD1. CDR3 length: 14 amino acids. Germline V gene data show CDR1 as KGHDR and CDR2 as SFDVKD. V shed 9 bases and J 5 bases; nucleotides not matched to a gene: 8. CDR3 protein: CATAPRTGVDTQYF. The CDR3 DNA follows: TGTGCCACCGCCCCCCGGACAGGGGTAGATACGCAGTATTTT.

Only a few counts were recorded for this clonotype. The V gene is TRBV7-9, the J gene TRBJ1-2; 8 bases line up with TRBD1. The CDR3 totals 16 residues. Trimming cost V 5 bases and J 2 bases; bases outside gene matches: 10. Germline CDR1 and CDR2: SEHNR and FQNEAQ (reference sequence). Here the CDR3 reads CASSAPGQAVNYGYTF. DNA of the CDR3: TGTGCCAGCAGCGCACCGGGACAGGCGGTCAACTATGGCTACACCTTC. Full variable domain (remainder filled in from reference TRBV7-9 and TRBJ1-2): DTGVSQNPRHKITKRGQNVTFRCDPISEHNRLYWYRQTLGQGPEFLTYFQNEAQLEKSRLLSDRFSAERPKGSFSTLEIQRTEQGDSAMYLCASSAPGQAVNYGYTFGSGTRLTVV.